These 3 T cell receptor beta chains were all obtained from the same sample, sequenced in a study of blood T cell repertoires in COVID-19. Repertoires were generated with immunoSEQ multiplex PCR, while TCRdb's copy carries only in-frame clones and drops some. The data contain 220,000 or so clones, 80% of them seen just once; the ten biggest clones take up 5.5%. The source material was peripheral blood. These receptors all come from a woman aged 70-85 years with acute or convalescent COVID-19.

V and J are TRBV10-3 and TRBJ1-5, with D perhaps matching TRBD1 (5 bases). Deletions cut 9 bases from V and 2 bases from J, with 8 bases between. This CDR3 has 12 residues. Germline V CDR1 and CDR2: ENHRY, SYGVKD. The DNA for the CDR3 is TGTGCCATTGGAGGGGGCAATCAGCCCCAGCATTTT. The encoded protein is CAIGGGNQPQHF.

The chain uses TRBV24-1 and TRBJ2-3, with a weak D call TRBD1 (6 bases). The germline CDR1 and CDR2 sequences are KGHDR and SFDVKD. This CDR3 is built from 17 residues. Deletions cut 3 bases from V and 1 base from J, with 16 bases between. CDR3 coding DNA: TGTGCCACCAGTGATCCTGCTAGGGGGAGAGGCACAGATACGCAGTATTTT. It specifies CATSDPARGRGTDTQYF.

This clone was seen a few times. This sequence joins TRBV19 and TRBJ2-1; 12 bases align to TRBD2. J lost 7 bases, V lost 7 bases, and 23 bases had no gene match. The CDR3 has 20 residues. The germline gives CDR1 LNHDA, CDR2 SQIVND (reference sequence). CDR3 bases: TGTGCCAGTACCTTACGTTTGGGTACTAGCGGGAGGTTGGGTCGGAATGAGCAGTTCTTC. This encodes CASTLRLGTSGRLGRNEQFF. The variable domain in full, completed from reference TRBV19 and TRBJ2-1, reads DGGITQSPKYLFRKEGQNVTLSCEQNLNHDAMYWYRQDPGQGLRLIYYSQIVNDFQKGDIAEGYSVSREKKESFPLTVTSAQKNPTAFYLCASTLRLGTSGRLGRNEQFFGPGTRLTVL.